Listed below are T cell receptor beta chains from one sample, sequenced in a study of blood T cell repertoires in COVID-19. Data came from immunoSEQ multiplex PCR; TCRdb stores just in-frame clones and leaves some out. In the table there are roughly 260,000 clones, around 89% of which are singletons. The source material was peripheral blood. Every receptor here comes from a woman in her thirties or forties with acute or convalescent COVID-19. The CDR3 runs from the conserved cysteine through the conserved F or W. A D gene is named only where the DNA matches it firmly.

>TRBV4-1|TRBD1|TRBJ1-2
TGCGCCAGCAGCCAAGATGACAGGGCCTATGGCTACACCTTC
CASSQDDRAYGYTF
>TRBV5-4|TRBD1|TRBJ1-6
TGTGCCAGCCGTAGGACAGGGGGCCTTTCACCCCTCCACTTT
CASRRTGGLSPLHF
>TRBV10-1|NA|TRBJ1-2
TGCGCCAGCAGCCCGGACACCGCCGGTGGCTACACCTTC
CASSPDTAGGYTF
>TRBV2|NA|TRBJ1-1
TGTGCCAGCACCAAGGGGGTGAACACTGAAGCTTTCTTT
CASTKGVNTEAFF
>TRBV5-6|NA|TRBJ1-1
TGTGCCACAGGGGAGGGTACGGCCACTGAAGCTTTCTTT
CATGEGTATEAFF
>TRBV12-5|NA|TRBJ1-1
TGTGCTAGTGGTTTTGATGAAACAGGGAGAGACACTGAAGCTTTCTTT
CASGFDETGRDTEAFF
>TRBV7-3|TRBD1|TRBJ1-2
TGTGCCAGCAGCTTAGGACAGGGGTTTGGCTACACCTTC
CASSLGQGFGYTF
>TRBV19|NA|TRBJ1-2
TGTGCCAGTAGCCGAGACAGGAGACCCTATGGCTACACCTTC
CASSRDRRPYGYTF
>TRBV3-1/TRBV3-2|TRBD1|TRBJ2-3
TGTGCCAGCAGCCAAGAAGGGACAGTCACAGATACGCAGTATTTT
CASSQEGTVTDTQYF
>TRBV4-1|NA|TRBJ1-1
TGCGCCAGCAGCCGGGCCCAGAACACTGAAGCTTTCTTT
CASSRAQNTEAFF
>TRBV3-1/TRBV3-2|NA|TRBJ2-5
TGTGCCAGCAGCCCCCCCGGGCTAGCCACAGAGACCCAGTACTTC
CASSPPGLATETQYF
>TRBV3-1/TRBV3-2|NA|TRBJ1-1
TGTGCCAGCAGCCAAGGGGGGGGAACTGAAGCTTTCTTT
CASSQGGGTEAFF
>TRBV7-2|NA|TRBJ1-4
TGTGCCAGCAGCATTAGCGCGGGACTGACTAATGAAAAACTGTTTTTT
CASSISAGLTNEKLFF
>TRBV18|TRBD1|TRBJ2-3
TGTGCCAGCTCACCGACAGGGGTTGATACGCAGTATTTT
CASSPTGVDTQYF
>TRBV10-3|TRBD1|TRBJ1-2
TGTGCCATCAGTGAGTCCGGACAGGGGAACGGCTACACCTTC
CAISESGQGNGYTF
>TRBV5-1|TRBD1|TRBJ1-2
TGCGCCAGCAGCTGGGAGACAGGGATCTATGGCTACACCTTC
CASSWETGIYGYTF